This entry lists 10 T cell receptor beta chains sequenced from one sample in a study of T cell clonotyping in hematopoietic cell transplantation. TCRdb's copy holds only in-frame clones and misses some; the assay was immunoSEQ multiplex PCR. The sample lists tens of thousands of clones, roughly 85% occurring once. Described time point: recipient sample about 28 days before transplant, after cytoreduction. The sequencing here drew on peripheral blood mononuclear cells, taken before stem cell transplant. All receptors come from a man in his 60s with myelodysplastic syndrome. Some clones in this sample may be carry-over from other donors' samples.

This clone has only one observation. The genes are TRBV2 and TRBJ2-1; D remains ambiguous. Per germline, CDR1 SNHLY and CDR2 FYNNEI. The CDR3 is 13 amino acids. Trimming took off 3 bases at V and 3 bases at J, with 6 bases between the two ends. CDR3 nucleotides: TGTGCCAGCAGTGAGGCAGTCTACAATGAGCAGTTCTTC. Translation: CASSEAVYNEQFF.

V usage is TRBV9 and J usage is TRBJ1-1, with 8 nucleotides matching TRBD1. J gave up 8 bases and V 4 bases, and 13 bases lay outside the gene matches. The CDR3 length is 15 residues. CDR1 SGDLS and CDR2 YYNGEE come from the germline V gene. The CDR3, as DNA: TGTGCCAGCAGCCCCTCGGGGTGGACAGGGAGGGAAGCTTTCTTT. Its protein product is CASSPSGWTGREAFF.

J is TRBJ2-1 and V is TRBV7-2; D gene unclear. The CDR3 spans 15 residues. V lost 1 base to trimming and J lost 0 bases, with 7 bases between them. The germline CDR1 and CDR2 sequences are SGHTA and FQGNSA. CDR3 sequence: CASSLEVNSYNEQFF. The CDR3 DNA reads TGTGCCAGCAGCTTAGAGGTAAACTCCTACAATGAGCAGTTCTTC.

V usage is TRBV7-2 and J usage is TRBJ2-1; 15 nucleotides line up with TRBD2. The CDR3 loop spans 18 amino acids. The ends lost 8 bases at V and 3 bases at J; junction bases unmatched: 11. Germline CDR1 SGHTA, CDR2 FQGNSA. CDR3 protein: CASEWGLAGGGRYNEQFF. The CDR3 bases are TGTGCCAGCGAGTGGGGACTAGCGGGGGGCGGTCGCTACAATGAGCAGTTCTTC. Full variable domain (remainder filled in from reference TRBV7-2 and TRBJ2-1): GAGVSQSPSNKVTEKGKDVELRCDPISGHTALYWYRQSLGQGLEFLIYFQGNSAPDKSGLPSDRFSAERTGGSVSTLTIQRTQQEDSAVYLCASEWGLAGGGRYNEQFFGPGTRLTVL.

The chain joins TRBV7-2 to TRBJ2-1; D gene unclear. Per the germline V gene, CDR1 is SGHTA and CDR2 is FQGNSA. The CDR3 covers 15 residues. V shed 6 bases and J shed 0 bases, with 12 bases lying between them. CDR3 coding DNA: TGTGCCAGCAGAAAAGTACCGGCCTCCTACAATGAGCAGTTCTTC. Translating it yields CASRKVPASYNEQFF.

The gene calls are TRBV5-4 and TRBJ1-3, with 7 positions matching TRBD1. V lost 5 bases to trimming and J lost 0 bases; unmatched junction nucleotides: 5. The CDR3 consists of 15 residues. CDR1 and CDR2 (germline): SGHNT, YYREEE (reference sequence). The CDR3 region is CASSSDRASGNTIYF. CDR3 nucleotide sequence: TGTGCCAGCAGTTCTGACAGGGCCTCTGGAAACACCATATATTTT.

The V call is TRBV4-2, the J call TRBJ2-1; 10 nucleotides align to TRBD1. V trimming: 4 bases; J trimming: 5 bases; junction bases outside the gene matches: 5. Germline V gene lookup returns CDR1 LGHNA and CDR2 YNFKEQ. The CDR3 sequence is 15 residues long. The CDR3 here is CASSRLGTGDNEQFF. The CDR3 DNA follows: TGTGCCAGCAGCCGCTTAGGGACAGGGGACAATGAGCAGTTCTTC.

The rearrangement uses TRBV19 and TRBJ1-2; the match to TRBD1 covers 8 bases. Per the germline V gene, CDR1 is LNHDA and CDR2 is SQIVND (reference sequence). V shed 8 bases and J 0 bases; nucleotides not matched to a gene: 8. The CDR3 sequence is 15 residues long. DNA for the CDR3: TGTGCCAGTGTGAAGTGGACAGGGTCTAACTATGGCTACACCTTC. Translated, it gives CASVKWTGSNYGYTF.

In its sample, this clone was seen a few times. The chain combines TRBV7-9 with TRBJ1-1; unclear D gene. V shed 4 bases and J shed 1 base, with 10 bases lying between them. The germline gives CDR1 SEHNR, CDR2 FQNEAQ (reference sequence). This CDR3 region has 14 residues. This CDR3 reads CASSSFTENTEAFF. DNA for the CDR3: TGTGCCAGCAGCTCATTTACAGAGAACACTGAAGCTTTCTTT.

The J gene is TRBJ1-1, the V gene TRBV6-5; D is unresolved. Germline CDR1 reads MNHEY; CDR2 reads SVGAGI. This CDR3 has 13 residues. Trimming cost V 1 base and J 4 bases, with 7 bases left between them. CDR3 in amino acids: CASSYYTVTEAFF. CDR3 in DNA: TGTGCCAGCAGTTACTACACAGTCACTGAAGCTTTCTTT.